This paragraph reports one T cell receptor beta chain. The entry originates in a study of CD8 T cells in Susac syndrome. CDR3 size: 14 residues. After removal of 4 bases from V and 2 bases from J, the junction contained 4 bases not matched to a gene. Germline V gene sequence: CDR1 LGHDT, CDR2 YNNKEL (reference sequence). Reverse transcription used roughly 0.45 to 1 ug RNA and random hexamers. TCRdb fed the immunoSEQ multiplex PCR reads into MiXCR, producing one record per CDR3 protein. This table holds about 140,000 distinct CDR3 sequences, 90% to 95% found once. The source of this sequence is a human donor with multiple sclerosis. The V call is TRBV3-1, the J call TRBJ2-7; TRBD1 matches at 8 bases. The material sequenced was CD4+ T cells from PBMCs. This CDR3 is CASSLPDRAYEQYF. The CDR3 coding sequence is TGTGCCAGCAGCCTCCCGGACAGGGCCTACGAGCAGTACTTC.